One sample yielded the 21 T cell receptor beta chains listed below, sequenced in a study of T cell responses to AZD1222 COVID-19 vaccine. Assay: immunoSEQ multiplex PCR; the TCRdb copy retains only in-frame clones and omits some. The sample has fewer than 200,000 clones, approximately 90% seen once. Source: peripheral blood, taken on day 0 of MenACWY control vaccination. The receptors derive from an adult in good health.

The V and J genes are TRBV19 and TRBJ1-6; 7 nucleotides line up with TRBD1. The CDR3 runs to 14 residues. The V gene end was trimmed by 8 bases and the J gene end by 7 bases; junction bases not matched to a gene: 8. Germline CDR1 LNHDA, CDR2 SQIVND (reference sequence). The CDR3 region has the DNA TGTGCCAGTGCTGCCGGGACAGTCAATTCACCCCTCCACTTT. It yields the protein CASAAGTVNSPLHF. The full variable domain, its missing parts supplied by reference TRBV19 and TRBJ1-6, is DGGITQSPKYLFRKEGQNVTLSCEQNLNHDAMYWYRQDPGQGLRLIYYSQIVNDFQKGDIAEGYSVSREKKESFPLTVTSAQKNPTAFYLCASAAGTVNSPLHFGNGTRLTVT.

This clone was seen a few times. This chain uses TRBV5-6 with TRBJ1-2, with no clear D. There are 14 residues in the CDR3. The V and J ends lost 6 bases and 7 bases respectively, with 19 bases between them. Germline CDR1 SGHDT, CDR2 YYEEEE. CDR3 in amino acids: CASNSVRAGSGYTF. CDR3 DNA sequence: TGTGCCAGCAACTCGGTGAGGGCTGGGTCTGGCTACACCTTC.

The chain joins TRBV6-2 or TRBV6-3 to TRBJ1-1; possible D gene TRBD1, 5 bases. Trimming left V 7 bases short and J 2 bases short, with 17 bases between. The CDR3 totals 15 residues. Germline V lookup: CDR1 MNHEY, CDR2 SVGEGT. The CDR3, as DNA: TGTGCCAGCACCCCAACCGGACACCCCAACACTGAAGCTTTCTTT. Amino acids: CASTPTGHPNTEAFF.

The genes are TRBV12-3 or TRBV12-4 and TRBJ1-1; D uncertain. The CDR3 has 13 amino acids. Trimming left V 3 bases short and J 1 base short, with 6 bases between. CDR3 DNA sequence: TGTGCCAGCAGTTTGGGAGGGAACACTGAAGCTTTCTTT. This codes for CASSLGGNTEAFF.

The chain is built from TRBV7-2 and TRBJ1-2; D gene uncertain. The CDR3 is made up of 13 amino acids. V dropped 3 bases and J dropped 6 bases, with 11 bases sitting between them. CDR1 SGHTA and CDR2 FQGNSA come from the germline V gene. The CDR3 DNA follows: TGTGCCAGCAGCTTTATGGGAGGTAATGGCTACACCTTC. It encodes CASSFMGGNGYTF.

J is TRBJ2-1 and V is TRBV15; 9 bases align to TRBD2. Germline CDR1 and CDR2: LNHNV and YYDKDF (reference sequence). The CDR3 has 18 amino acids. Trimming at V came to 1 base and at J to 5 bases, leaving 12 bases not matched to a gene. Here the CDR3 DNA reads TGTGCCACCAGCAGAGGTGTAGCGGGGGCCCTATCTGACAATGAGCAGTTCTTC. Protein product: CATSRGVAGALSDNEQFF. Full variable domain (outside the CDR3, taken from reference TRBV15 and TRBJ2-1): DAMVIQNPRYQVTQFGKPVTLSCSQTLNHNVMYWYQQKSSQAPKLLFHYYDKDFNNEADTPDNFQSRRPNTSFCFLDIRSPGLGDTAMYLCATSRGVAGALSDNEQFFGPGTRLTVL.

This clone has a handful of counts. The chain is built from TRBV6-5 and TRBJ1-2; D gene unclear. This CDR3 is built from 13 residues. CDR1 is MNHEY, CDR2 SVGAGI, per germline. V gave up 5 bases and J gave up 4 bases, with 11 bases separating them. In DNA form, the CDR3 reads TGTGCCAGCAGTAACTTGGATCCCTATGGCTACACCTTC. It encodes CASSNLDPYGYTF.

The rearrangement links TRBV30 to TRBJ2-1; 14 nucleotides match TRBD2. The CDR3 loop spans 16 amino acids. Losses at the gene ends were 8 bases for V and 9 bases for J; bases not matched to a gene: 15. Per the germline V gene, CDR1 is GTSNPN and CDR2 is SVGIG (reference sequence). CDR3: CAGRGLAGDPVGEQFF. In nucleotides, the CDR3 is TGTGCCGGCCGGGGACTAGCGGGAGACCCGGTCGGTGAGCAGTTCTTC.

The CDR3 sequence is CASRLDRAGTYEQYF. The CDR3 DNA sequence: TGTGCCAGCAGGCTAGACAGGGCAGGAACCTACGAGCAGTACTTC. This chain uses TRBV28 with TRBJ2-7, with TRBD1 matching over 7 bases. Looked up from germline, CDR1 is MDHEN and CDR2 is SYDVKM. The CDR3 sequence is 15 residues long. Trimming cost V 6 bases and J 2 bases; bases outside gene matches: 10.

DNA of the CDR3: TGTGCCAGCAGCTTATTAACGTCTACCGAGACCCAGTACTTC. Amino acids: CASSLLTSTETQYF. V gene TRBV7-9 combines with J gene TRBJ2-5; no reliable D call. CDR1 and CDR2 (germline): SEHNR, FQNEAQ (reference sequence). V lost 2 bases, J lost 5 bases, and 12 bases lay in between. The CDR3 runs 14 residues.

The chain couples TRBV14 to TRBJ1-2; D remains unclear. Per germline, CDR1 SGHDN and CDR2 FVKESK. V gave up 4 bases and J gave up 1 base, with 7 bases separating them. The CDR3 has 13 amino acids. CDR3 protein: CASSPGSNYGYTF. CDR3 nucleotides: TGTGCCAGCAGCCCGGGGAGTAACTATGGCTACACCTTC.

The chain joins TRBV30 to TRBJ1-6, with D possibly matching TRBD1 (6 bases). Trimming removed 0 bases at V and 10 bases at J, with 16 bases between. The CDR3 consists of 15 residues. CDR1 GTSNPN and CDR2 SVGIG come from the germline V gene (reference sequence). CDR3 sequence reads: CAWSVLGRGESPLHF. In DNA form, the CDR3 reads TGTGCCTGGAGTGTACTGGGCAGGGGCGAATCACCCCTCCACTTT.

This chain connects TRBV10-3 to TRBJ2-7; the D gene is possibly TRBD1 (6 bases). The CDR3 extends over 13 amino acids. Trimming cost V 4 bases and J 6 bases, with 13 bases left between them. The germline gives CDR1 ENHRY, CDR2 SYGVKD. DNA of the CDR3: TGTGCCATCAGTGTGGGGACACCCGTCGAGCAGTACTTC. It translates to CAISVGTPVEQYF.

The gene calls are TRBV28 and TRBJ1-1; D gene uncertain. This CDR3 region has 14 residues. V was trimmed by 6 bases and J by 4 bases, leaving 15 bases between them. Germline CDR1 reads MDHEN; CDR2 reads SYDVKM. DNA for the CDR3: TGTGCCAGCAGACCCCTTACAGTTCCCACTGAAGCTTTCTTT. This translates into CASRPLTVPTEAFF.

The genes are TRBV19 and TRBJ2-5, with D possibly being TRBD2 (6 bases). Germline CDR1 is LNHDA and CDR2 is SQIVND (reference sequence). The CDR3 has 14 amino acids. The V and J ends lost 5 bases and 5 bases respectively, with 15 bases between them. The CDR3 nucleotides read TGTGCCAGTAGTCAGGTCCATGCGGGGGAGACCCAGTACTTC. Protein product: CASSQVHAGETQYF.

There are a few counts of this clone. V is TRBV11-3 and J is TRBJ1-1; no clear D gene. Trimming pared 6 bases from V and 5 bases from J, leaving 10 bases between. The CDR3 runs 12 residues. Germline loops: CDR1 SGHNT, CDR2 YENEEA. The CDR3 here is CASRSPGTEAFF. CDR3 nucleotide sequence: TGTGCCAGCAGGTCCCCGGGGACTGAAGCTTTCTTT. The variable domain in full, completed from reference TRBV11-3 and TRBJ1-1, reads EAGVVQSPRYKIIEKKQPVAFWCNPISGHNTLYWYLQNLGQGPELLIRYENEEAVDDSQLPKDRFSAERLKGVDSTLKIQPAELGDSAVYLCASRSPGTEAFFGQGTRLTVV.

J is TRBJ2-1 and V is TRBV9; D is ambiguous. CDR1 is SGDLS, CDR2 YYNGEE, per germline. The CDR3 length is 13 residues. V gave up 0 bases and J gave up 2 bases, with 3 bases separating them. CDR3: CASSVETYNEQFF. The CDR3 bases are TGTGCCAGCAGCGTAGAGACCTACAATGAGCAGTTCTTC.

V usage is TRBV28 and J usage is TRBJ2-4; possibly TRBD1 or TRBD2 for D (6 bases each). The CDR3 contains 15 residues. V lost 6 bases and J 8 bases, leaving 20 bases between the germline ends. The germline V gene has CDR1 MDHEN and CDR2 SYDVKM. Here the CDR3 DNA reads TGTGCCAGCAGCCAATCAAGTGGGGGGCGAGACATTCAGTACTTC. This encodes CASSQSSGGRDIQYF.

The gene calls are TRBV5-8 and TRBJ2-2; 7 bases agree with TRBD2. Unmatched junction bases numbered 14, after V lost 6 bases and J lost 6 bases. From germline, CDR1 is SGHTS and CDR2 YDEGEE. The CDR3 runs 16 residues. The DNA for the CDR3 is TGTGCCAGCACCAAACCGGGGGGACTGGGGCCCGGGGAGCTGTTTTTT. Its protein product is CASTKPGGLGPGELFF.

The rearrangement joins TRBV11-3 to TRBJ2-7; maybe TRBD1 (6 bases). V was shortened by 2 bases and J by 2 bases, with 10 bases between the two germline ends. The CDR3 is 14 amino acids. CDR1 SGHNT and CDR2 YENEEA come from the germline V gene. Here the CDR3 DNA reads TGTGCCAGCAGCTTACAAGACAGGACCTACGAGCAGTACTTC. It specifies CASSLQDRTYEQYF.

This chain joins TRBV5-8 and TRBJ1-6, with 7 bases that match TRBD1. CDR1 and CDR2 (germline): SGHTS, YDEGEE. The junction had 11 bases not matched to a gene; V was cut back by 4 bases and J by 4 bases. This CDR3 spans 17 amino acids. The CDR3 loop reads CASSLVTGTAYNSPLHF. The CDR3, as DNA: TGTGCCAGCAGCCTAGTGACCGGGACAGCTTATAATTCACCCCTCCACTTT.